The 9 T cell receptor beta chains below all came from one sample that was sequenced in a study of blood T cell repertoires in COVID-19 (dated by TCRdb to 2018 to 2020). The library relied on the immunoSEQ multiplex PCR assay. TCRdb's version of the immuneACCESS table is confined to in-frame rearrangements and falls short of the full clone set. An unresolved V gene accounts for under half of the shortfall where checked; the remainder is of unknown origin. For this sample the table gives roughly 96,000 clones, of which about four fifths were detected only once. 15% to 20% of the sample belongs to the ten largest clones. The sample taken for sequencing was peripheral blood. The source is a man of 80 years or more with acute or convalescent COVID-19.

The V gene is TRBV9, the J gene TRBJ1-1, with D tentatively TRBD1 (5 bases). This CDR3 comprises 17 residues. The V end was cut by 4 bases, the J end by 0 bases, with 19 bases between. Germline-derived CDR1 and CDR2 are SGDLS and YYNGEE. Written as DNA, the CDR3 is TGTGCCAGCAGCTCCGACAGATCCCGGGGGATGAACACTGAAGCTTTCTTT. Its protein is CASSSDRSRGMNTEAFF.

CDR3 bases: TGTGCCAGCAGCTTAGCTGGGACAGGGTATGGCTACACCTTC. Translated: CASSLAGTGYGYTF. The rearrangement uses TRBV7-2 and TRBJ1-2; 9 positions match TRBD1. Germline V gene data show CDR1 as SGHTA and CDR2 as FQGNSA. CDR3 size: 14 residues. The junction had 1 base not matched to a gene; V was cut back by 0 bases and J by 5 bases.

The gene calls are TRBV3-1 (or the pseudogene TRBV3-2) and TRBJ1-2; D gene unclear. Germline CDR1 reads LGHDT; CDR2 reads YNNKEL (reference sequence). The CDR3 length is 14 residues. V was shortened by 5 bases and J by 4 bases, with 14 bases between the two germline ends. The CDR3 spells CASSNLGEFYGYTF. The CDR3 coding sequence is TGTGCCAGCAGCAACCTTGGGGAGTTCTATGGCTACACCTTC.

CDR3 sequence: CASYRTGVYGYTF. For the CDR3, the DNA is TGTGCCAGTTACCGGACAGGGGTTTATGGCTACACCTTC. The chain is built from TRBV19 and TRBJ1-2, with 9 positions matching TRBD1. V shed 8 bases and J 5 bases; nucleotides not matched to a gene: 6. Germline CDR1 is LNHDA and CDR2 is SQIVND (reference sequence). The CDR3 consists of 13 residues.

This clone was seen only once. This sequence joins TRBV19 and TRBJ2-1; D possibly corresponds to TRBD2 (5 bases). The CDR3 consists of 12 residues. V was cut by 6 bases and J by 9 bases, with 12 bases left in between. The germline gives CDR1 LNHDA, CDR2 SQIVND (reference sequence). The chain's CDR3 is CASRARRSEQFF. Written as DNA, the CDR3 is TGTGCCAGTAGGGCCCGGAGGAGTGAGCAGTTCTTC.

CDR3 DNA sequence: TGTGCCAGCAGCTTTTCTCGGGGGAGCCCCCGGTACGAGCAGTACTTC. It translates to CASSFSRGSPRYEQYF. This chain joins TRBV11-2 and TRBJ2-7, with a tentative D call TRBD2 (6 bases). Germline CDR1 SGHAT, CDR2 FQNNGV. The CDR3 has 16 residues. The V gene lost 3 bases and the J gene lost 4 bases, with 19 bases spanning the gap. Together with reference TRBV11-2 and TRBJ2-7, the CDR3 gives the full variable domain: EAGVAQSPRYKIIEKRQSVAFWCNPISGHATLYWYQQILGQGPKLLIQFQNNGVVDDSQLPKDRFSAERLKGVDSTLKIQPAKLEDSAVYLCASSFSRGSPRYEQYFGPGTRLTVT.

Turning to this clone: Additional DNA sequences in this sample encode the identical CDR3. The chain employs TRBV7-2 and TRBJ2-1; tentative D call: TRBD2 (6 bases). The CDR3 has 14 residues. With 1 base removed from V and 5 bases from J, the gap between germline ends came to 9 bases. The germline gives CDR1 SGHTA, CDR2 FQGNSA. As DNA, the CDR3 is TGTGCCAGCAGCTTAGGGCTAGCGAACAATGAGCAGTTCTTC. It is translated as CASSLGLANNEQFF.

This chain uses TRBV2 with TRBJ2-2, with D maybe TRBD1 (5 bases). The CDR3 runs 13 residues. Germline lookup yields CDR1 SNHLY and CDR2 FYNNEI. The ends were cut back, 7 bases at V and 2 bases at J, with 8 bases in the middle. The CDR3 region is CASNRGNTGELFF. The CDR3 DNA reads TGTGCCAGCAATAGGGGTAACACCGGGGAGCTGTTTTTT.

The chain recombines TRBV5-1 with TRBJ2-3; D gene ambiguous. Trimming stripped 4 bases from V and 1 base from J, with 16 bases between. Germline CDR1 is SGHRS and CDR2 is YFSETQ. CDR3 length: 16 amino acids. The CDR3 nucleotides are TGCGCCAGCAGCCCTCCTCTAGGAGTAGGCACAGATACGCAGTATTTT. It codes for CASSPPLGVGTDTQYF.